These T cell receptor beta chains were read from a single sample in a study of identical twins. TCRdb ran MiXCR on the 5' RACE reads and lists one entry per CDR3 protein. The data contain 500,000 or so distinct CDR3 sequences, approximately 15% of them seen just once; the ten biggest clones take up roughly 0.56%. The data also belong to a second study, concerning yellow fever vaccine responses in identical twins.

Material: CD4+ T cells sorted from blood. The receptors were sampled from a woman in her late teens or twenties in good health. Each CDR3 is given with its conserved first and last residue. D genes are given only for firm matches. Where a row states a size, it is once, few, many or the class of an expanded clone; other rows omit it.

j_gene	abundance	v_gene	d_gene	len	CDR3aa	CDR3nt
TRBJ2-7	few	TRBV2	NA	14	CASSEVARGYEQYF	TGTGCCAGCAGTGAAGTTGCCAGGGGATACGAGCAGTACTTC
TRBJ2-7	NA	TRBV28	NA	15	CASSLSGRLAYEQYF	TGTGCCAGCAGTTTGTCAGGACGGCTAGCTTACGAGCAGTACTTC
TRBJ2-3	NA	TRBV6-5	NA	11	CASTATDTQYF	TGTGCCAGCACCGCAACAGATACGCAGTATTTT
TRBJ1-1	few	TRBV28	TRBD1	16	CASRSPLTGGWTEAFF	TGTGCCAGCAGATCACCCCTGACAGGGGGCTGGACTGAAGCTTTCTTT
TRBJ2-2	few	TRBV5-1	NA	13	CASSVSSTGELFF	TGCGCCAGCAGCGTAAGTTCCACCGGGGAGCTGTTTTTT
TRBJ1-6	NA	TRBV12-3/TRBV12-4	NA	13	CASSSEVDSPLHF	TGTGCCAGCAGTAGCGAGGTGGATTCACCCCTCCACTTT
TRBJ2-7	NA	TRBV7-2	TRBD2	16	CASSFGSGSRGYEQYF	TGTGCCAGCAGCTTTGGTAGCGGGAGCCGGGGCTACGAGCAGTACTTC
TRBJ2-2	NA	TRBV11-2	TRBD1	14	CASSTGQGAGELFF	TGTGCCAGCAGCACAGGACAGGGCGCCGGGGAGCTGTTTTTT
TRBJ2-4	NA	TRBV20-1	TRBD2	16	CSASASAGLAKNIQYF	TGCAGTGCTAGTGCGTCAGCGGGACTAGCCAAAAACATTCAGTACTTC
TRBJ2-5	NA	TRBV5-1	NA	15	CASSLDPDREETQYF	TGCGCCAGCAGCTTGGACCCGGACAGAGAAGAGACCCAGTACTTC
TRBJ2-7	NA	TRBV6-2/TRBV6-3	TRBD1	15	CASSSAGTGEYEQYF	TGTGCCAGCAGCTCCGCCGGGACAGGAGAATACGAGCAGTACTTC
TRBJ2-7	many	TRBV12-3/TRBV12-4	NA	14	CASSLTSSRSEQYF	TGTGCCAGCAGTTTGACCTCCTCACGATCCGAGCAGTACTTC
TRBJ2-3	NA	TRBV25-1	NA	17	CASSGALGVLGTDTQYF	TGTGCCAGCAGTGGAGCCTTGGGGGTCCTGGGCACAGATACGCAGTATTTT
TRBJ1-6	few	TRBV5-6	NA	15	CASSLPGPINSPLHF	TGTGCCAGCAGCTTACCGGGCCCCATTAATTCACCCCTCCACTTT
TRBJ2-5	few	TRBV20-1	TRBD2	15	CSAGTSGKYQETQYF	TGCAGTGCAGGGACTAGCGGGAAGTACCAAGAGACCCAGTACTTC
TRBJ2-1	few	TRBV9	TRBD2	17	CASSVDPAGGPVAEQFF	TGTGCCAGCAGCGTAGATCCAGCGGGGGGCCCTGTGGCTGAGCAGTTCTTC
TRBJ1-2	NA	TRBV10-3	NA	12	CAISESREGYTF	TGTGCCATCAGTGAGTCTAGGGAGGGCTACACCTTC
TRBJ2-7	NA	TRBV2	NA	12	CASSVLGVEQYF	TGTGCCAGCAGTGTTTTGGGTGTCGAGCAGTACTTC
TRBJ2-5	few	TRBV4-2	TRBD2	17	CASSHEGSGRWEETQYF	TGTGCCAGCAGCCACGAGGGGAGCGGGAGATGGGAAGAGACCCAGTACTTC
TRBJ2-3	few	TRBV6-2/TRBV6-3	NA	15	CASRRPPPNTDTQYF	TGTGCCAGCAGAAGACCACCGCCGAACACAGATACGCAGTATTTT
TRBJ2-2	many	TRBV15	NA	17	CATSRENGALSTGELFF	TGTGCCACCAGCAGGGAGAACGGAGCCTTGAGCACCGGGGAGCTGTTTTTT
TRBJ2-3	few	TRBV12-3/TRBV12-4	NA	15	CASSLSLRTSDTQYF	TGTGCCAGCAGTTTAAGTCTTCGGACGTCAGATACGCAGTATTTT
TRBJ2-7	few	TRBV6-2/TRBV6-3	TRBD1	14	CAVQRRGSGYEQYF	TGTGCCGTACAACGCAGGGGGTCTGGCTACGAGCAGTACTTC
TRBJ1-5	NA	TRBV12-3/TRBV12-4	NA	15	CASRPDSMDYQPQHF	TGTGCCAGCAGACCCGACAGTATGGATTATCAGCCCCAGCATTTT
TRBJ2-5	NA	TRBV28	TRBD1	16	CASRAADRGPKETQYF	TGTGCCAGCAGAGCGGCGGACAGGGGTCCCAAAGAGACCCAGTACTTC
TRBJ2-3	NA	TRBV12-3/TRBV12-4	TRBD2	15	CASSKRGEITDTQYF	TGTGCCAGCAGTAAGCGGGGGGAGATCACAGATACGCAGTATTTT
TRBJ2-5	few	TRBV24-1	NA	15	CATSESGTRPETQYF	TGTGCCACCAGTGAGTCAGGGACGCGCCCTGAGACCCAGTACTTC
TRBJ2-5	NA	TRBV3-1	TRBD2	17	CASSQRLAGAFQETQYF	TGTGCCAGCAGCCAACGGTTGGCGGGAGCGTTCCAAGAGACCCAGTACTTC
TRBJ2-3	NA	TRBV7-8	TRBD1	15	CASSLAGGFADTQYF	TGTGCCAGCAGCTTGGCAGGGGGCTTTGCAGATACGCAGTATTTT
TRBJ2-2	few	TRBV6-1	TRBD1	15	CASKPDRGLHGELFF	TGTGCCAGCAAACCGGACAGGGGGCTTCACGGGGAGCTGTTTTTT
TRBJ2-2	few	TRBV6-1	NA	13	CASVRFATGELFF	TGTGCCAGCGTCCGGTTTGCCACCGGGGAGCTGTTTTTT